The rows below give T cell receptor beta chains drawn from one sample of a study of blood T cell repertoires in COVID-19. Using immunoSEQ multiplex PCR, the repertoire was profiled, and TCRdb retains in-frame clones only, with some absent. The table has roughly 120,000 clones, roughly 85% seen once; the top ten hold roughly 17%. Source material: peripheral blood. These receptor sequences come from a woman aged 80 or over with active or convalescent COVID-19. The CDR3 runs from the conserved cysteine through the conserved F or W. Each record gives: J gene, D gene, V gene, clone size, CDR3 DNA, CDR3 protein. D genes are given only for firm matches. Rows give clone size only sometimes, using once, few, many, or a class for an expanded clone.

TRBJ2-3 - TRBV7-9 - TGTGCCAGCAGCTTTCAGGGTCCAGATACGCAGTATTTT CASSFQGPDTQYF
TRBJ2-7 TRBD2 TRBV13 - TGTGCCAGCAGCCCGGGACTAGCGGGAGTCTCCTACGAGCAGTACTTC CASSPGLAGVSYEQYF
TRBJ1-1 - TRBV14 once TGTGCCAGCAGCCAAGATGTTTGGTGGGGCGGAACTGAAGCTTTCTTT CASSQDVWWGGTEAFF
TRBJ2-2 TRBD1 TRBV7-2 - TGTGCCAGCAGCTCCGGGCCCAGGGGGTGGACCGGGGAGCTGTTTTTT CASSSGPRGWTGELFF
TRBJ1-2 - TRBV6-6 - TGTGCCAGCAGTTACTACGGACAAGGCTACACCTTC CASSYYGQGYTF
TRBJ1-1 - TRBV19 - TGTGCCAGTAGTATAGGGGACTTTAAAGGGTACTACGGGAACACTGAAGCTTTCTTT CASSIGDFKGYYGNTEAFF
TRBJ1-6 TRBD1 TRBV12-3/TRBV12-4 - TGTGCCAGCAGTCTGGGGACAGCCTCACCCCTCCACTTT CASSLGTASPLHF
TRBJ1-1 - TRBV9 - TGTGCCAGCAGCGTCACAGGAATCTTGAACACTGAAGCTTTCTTT CASSVTGILNTEAFF
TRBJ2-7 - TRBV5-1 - TGCGCCAGCAGCTTAGCGGGTCGACCTGGGGAGCAGTACTTC CASSLAGRPGEQYF
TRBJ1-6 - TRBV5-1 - TGCGCCAGCAGCTTGGACGCCGGGCGAGGGCGTTCACCCCTCCACTTT CASSLDAGRGRSPLHF
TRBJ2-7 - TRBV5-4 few TGTGCCAGCAGCCAACAGGGATTCTCGTACGAGCAGTACTTC CASSQQGFSYEQYF
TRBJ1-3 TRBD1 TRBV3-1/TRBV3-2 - TGTGCCAGCACCTTCCGACTCTTTGAGACAGGGGTTTGTGGAAACACCATATATTTT CASTFRLFETGVCGNTIYF